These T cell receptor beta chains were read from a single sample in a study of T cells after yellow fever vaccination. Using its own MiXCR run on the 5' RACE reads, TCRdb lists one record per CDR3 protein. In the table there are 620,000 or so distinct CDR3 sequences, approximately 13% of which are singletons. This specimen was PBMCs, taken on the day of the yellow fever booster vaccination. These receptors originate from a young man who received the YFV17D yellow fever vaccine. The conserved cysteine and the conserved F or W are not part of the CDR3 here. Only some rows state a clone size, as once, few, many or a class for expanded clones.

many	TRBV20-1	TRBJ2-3	SARPTVSTDTQY
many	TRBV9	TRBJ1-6	ASSTIDRGHSPLH
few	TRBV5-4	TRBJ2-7	ASSLVSGGPMEQY
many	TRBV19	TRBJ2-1	ASSIGGSYNEQF
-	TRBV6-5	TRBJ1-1	ASSYSTGHQSTEAF
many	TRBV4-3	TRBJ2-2	ASSRGGTGELF
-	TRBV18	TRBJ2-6	ASSPRGQGDSGANVLT
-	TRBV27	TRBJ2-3	ASSRTTSVRPHTQY
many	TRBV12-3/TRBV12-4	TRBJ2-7	ASTLYGSVSEQY
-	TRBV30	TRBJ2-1	AWKGLQGHEQF
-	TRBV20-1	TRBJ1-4	SATGTMNEKLF
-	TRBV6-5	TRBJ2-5	ASSYSWGVQETQY
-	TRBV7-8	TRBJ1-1	ASSLRGHRTEAF
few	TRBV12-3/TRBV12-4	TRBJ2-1	ASSLWASGNNEQF
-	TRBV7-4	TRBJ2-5	ASSCYRGGETQC
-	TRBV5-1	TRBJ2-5	ASSLSGEGTQY
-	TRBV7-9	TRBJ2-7	ASSLDRSGQY
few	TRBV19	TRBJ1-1	ASIRSGDRGAEAF
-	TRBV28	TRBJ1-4	ASSSERTLNEKLF
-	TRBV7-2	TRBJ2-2	ASTSLGELF
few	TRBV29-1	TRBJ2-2	SVESGELF
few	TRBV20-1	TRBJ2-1	SAWGLAGPLSYNEQF
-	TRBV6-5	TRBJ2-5	ASSYVITDETQY
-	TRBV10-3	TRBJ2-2	AIRKGDRGQVNTGELF
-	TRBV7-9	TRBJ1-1	ALATVMNTEAF
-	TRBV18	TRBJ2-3	ASSPIGTSGKDTQY
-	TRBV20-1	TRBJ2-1	SAHLLYGDEQF
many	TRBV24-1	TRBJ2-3	ATSGDPSKSPTDTQY
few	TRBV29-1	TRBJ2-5	SVEVVQGETQY
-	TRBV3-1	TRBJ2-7	ASSQGLPYEQY
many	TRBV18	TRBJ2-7	ASSLGREYEQY
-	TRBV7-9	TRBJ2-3	ASSRTGGVTDTQY
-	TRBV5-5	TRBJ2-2	ASSLLAGDDTGELF
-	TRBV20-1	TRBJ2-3	SASGLAGREADTQY
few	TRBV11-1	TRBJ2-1	ASSSTRGADFFYNEQF